A selection of T cell receptor beta chains follows, all from one sample in a study of cytomegalovirus exposure and HLA in healthy donors. The assay was immunoSEQ multiplex PCR, and TCRdb's table has in-frame clones only and misses some. Among over 150,000 clones listed, roughly 80% were seen once. Input material: PBMCs. These receptors were collected from a man aged 45-65 years in good health and CMV-seropositive. The CDR3 runs from the conserved cysteine through the conserved F or W. D genes are given only for firm matches. Only some rows state a clone size, as once, few, many or a class for expanded clones.

v_gene	d_gene	j_gene	abundance	CDR3aa	CDR3nt
TRBV7-6	TRBD2	TRBJ2-3	.	CASSPRTSGADTQYF	TGTGCCAGCAGCCCCCGGACTAGCGGGGCAGATACGCAGTATTTT
TRBV5-8	.	TRBJ1-3	.	CASSTQGGGNTIYF	TGTGCCAGCAGCACACAGGGCGGGGGAAACACCATATATTTT
TRBV5-4	.	TRBJ1-2	.	CASSWGRTTYGYTF	TGTGCCAGCAGCTGGGGCAGAACCACTTATGGCTACACCTTC
TRBV11-2	TRBD1	TRBJ1-1	few	CASSLVRQGDTEAFF	TGTGCCAGCAGCTTGGTTCGACAGGGGGACACTGAAGCTTTCTTT
TRBV21-1	.	TRBJ2-7	.	CASSTSQGERYF	TGTGCCAGCAGCACCTCTCAGGGGGAGCGGTACTTC
TRBV6-5	TRBD1	TRBJ1-1	few	CASSLSGQGAFEAFF	TGTGCCAGCAGTCTCAGCGGGCAGGGGGCTTTCGAAGCTTTCTTT
TRBV10-3	.	TRBJ2-5	few	CAISGGRGAGEETQYF	TGTGCCATCAGTGGTGGGAGGGGGGCCGGCGAAGAGACCCAGTACTTC
TRBV10-2	TRBD1	TRBJ2-5	.	CASSETGVPFQETQYF	TGCGCCAGCAGTGAGACAGGGGTGCCTTTCCAAGAGACCCAGTACTTC
TRBV11-3	TRBD1	TRBJ2-3	few	CASSRGQGNTDTQYF	TGTGCCAGCAGCAGAGGACAGGGAAACACAGATACGCAGTATTTT
TRBV9	.	TRBJ1-3	.	CASSIGLHSGNTIYF	TGTGCCAGCAGCATTGGCTTACACTCTGGAAACACCATATATTTT
TRBV5-1	.	TRBJ1-1	.	CASRAQGLNTEAFF	TGCGCCAGCAGAGCACAGGGTTTGAACACTGAAGCTTTCTTT
TRBV28	.	TRBJ2-3	.	CASGLDRSDTQYF	TGTGCCAGCGGCCTGGACAGATCGGATACGCAGTATTTT
TRBV7-2	TRBD1	TRBJ2-1	.	CASSSTAGTGFDEQFF	TGTGCCAGCAGCTCGACCGCCGGGACAGGCTTCGATGAGCAGTTCTTC
TRBV4-2	.	TRBJ1-4	few	CASSQDVLAVEKLFF	TGTGCCAGCAGCCAAGATGTCCTGGCTGTTGAAAAACTGTTTTTT
TRBV5-6	.	TRBJ1-5	.	CASSPRGTSNQPQHF	TGTGCCAGCAGTCCTCGGGGGACGAGCAATCAGCCCCAGCATTTT
TRBV10-2	TRBD1	TRBJ1-2	.	CASRETGGSGDYGYTF	TGCGCCAGCAGGGAAACAGGGGGCTCAGGGGATTATGGCTACACCTTC
TRBV11-2	TRBD1	TRBJ2-2	.	CASSWGTGGTTGELFF	TGTGCCAGCAGCTGGGGGACAGGGGGAACCACCGGGGAGCTGTTTTTT
TRBV5-1	.	TRBJ2-7	.	CASSLAGSSYEQYF	TGCGCCAGCAGCTTGGCCGGTAGCTCCTACGAGCAGTACTTC
TRBV2	TRBD1	TRBJ2-3	.	CATSRDRGRDTQYF	TGTGCCACCAGCAGGGACAGGGGGCGTGATACGCAGTATTTT
TRBV28	.	TRBJ1-6	.	CASSLGELAIYNSPLHF	TGTGCCAGCAGCCTAGGGGAATTGGCGATTTATAATTCACCCCTCCACTTT
TRBV9	.	TRBJ1-1	.	CASSVVSMNTEAFF	TGTGCCAGCAGCGTAGTGTCCATGAACACTGAAGCTTTCTTT
TRBV4-1	TRBD2	TRBJ2-3	.	CASSLIQSGGPTDTQYF	TGCGCCAGCAGCCTCATCCAGAGCGGGGGGCCCACAGATACGCAGTATTTT
TRBV28	TRBD1	TRBJ2-7	.	CASSLYQGEGYEQYF	TGTGCCAGCAGTTTATACCAGGGGGAAGGCTACGAGCAGTACTTC
TRBV30	.	TRBJ2-3	.	CAWAGGLRYTQYF	TGTGCCTGGGCTGGAGGGTTGAGATATACGCAGTATTTT
TRBV11-1	TRBD1	TRBJ1-6	.	CASSSGRDRGGGSPLHF	TGTGCCAGCAGCTCGGGTCGGGACAGGGGCGGTGGTTCACCCCTCCACTTT
TRBV2	.	TRBJ2-7	once	CASLRGQGMGEQYF	TGTGCCAGCCTTCGTGGGCAGGGGATGGGCGAGCAGTACTTC
TRBV5-6	.	TRBJ1-1	.	CASSLGDNLSEAFF	TGTGCCAGCAGCTTGGGAGACAATCTCTCTGAAGCTTTCTTT
TRBV7-8	.	TRBJ1-2	.	CASSSVGAHRDYGYTF	TGTGCCAGCAGTTCTGTAGGGGCTCACAGGGACTATGGCTACACCTTC
TRBV9	.	TRBJ1-4	.	CASSPRPTGNGGNEKLFF	TGTGCCAGCAGCCCCCGACCGACAGGAAACGGCGGTAATGAAAAACTGTTTTTT
TRBV5-1	.	TRBJ2-1	.	CASSLEPGAHNEQFF	TGCGCCAGCAGCTTGGAACCAGGGGCCCACAATGAGCAGTTCTTC
TRBV5-1	TRBD1	TRBJ2-2	.	CASSSQPNRGNTGELFF	TGCGCCAGCAGCTCCCAACCTAACAGGGGGAACACCGGGGAGCTGTTTTTT
TRBV7-6	TRBD1	TRBJ2-2	.	CASRLIVQGAGELFF	TGTGCCAGCAGATTAATAGTACAGGGGGCCGGGGAGCTGTTTTTT
TRBV28	TRBD1	TRBJ2-1	.	CASSLPRDRSSYNEQFF	TGTGCCAGCAGTTTACCCCGGGACAGGAGCTCCTACAATGAGCAGTTCTTC
TRBV19	.	TRBJ2-5	.	CASSFGGRETQYF	TGTGCCAGTAGTTTCGGGGGAAGGGAGACCCAGTACTTC
TRBV28	TRBD1	TRBJ2-7	.	CASRTGETYEQYF	TGTGCCAGCAGGACAGGGGAAACCTACGAGCAGTACTTC
TRBV7-2	TRBD1	TRBJ2-7	.	CASSRTGASYEQYF	TGTGCCAGCAGCCGGACAGGCGCCTCCTACGAGCAGTACTTC
TRBV30	.	TRBJ2-7	.	CAWSRGGRYEQYF	TGTGCCTGGAGTAGAGGGGGACGCTACGAGCAGTACTTC